Listed below are T cell receptor beta chains from one sample, sequenced in a study of response to subunit inactivated influenza vaccine. TCRdb called the RT-PCR reads again in MiXCR, with one record for every CDR3 protein. The sample has 500,000 or so distinct CDR3 sequences, approximately 10% seen once. The input for sequencing was PBMCs from blood, taken about 40 days after vaccination. All receptors derive from a man aged 45-65 years who received an inactivated influenza vaccine. Each CDR3 is given with its conserved first and last residue. A D gene is named only where the DNA matches it firmly. Clone size appears in some rows only: once, few, many, or a class for an expanded clone.

TRBV4-1	-	TRBJ2-7	TRBD1	15	TGCGCCAGCAGCCTGCGGACAGGTCCCCCCTACGAGCAGTACTTC	CASSLRTGPPYEQYF
TRBV12-3/TRBV12-4	many	TRBJ2-3	-	16	TGTGCCAGCAGTTTAAGTTCGGGGATTGGGACAGATACGCAGTATTTT	CASSLSSGIGTDTQYF
TRBV12-3/TRBV12-4	few	TRBJ1-1	TRBD1	16	TGTGCCAGCAGTCCAACAGGGGGTCGAATGAACACTGAAGCTTTCTTT	CASSPTGGRMNTEAFF
TRBV4-3	-	TRBJ1-5	-	16	TGCGCCAGCAGCCAAGAACTGGGCAGGGGTGACCAGCCCCAGCATTTT	CASSQELGRGDQPQHF
TRBV11-2	many	TRBJ2-5	TRBD1	16	TGTGCCAGCAGCAAACGGACAGGTTTTCGTGGGGAGACCCAGTACTTC	CASSKRTGFRGETQYF
TRBV5-1	few	TRBJ2-1	TRBD1	14	TGCGCCACCGCTGGGACAGGGAGGCGTACTGAGCAGTTCTTC	CATAGTGRRTEQFF
TRBV7-2	few	TRBJ1-1	TRBD1	15	TGTGCCAGCAGCTTAGTACAGGGGATTGACACTGAAGCTTTCTTT	CASSLVQGIDTEAFF
TRBV29-1	few	TRBJ2-1	-	14	TGCAGCGAGAGAGGAAGGGGCTCCTACAATGAGCAGTTCTTC	CSERGRGSYNEQFF
TRBV20-1	many	TRBJ2-3	-	14	TGCAGTGCCTACGATAGGACTAGCACAGATACGCAGTATTTT	CSAYDRTSTDTQYF
TRBV7-8	few	TRBJ1-1	TRBD1	14	TGTGCCAGCAGCTCATACAGGGGCCACACTGAAGCTTTCTTT	CASSSYRGHTEAFF
TRBV20-1	-	TRBJ1-5	TRBD1	16	TGCAGTGCTAGAGATGGATCCGGGACAGTCAATCAGCCCCAGCATTTT	CSARDGSGTVNQPQHF
TRBV4-1	few	TRBJ2-1	-	17	TGCGCCAGCAGCCAAGCCTTGGTGGGGGGTCACTACAATGAGCAGTTCTTC	CASSQALVGGHYNEQFF
TRBV20-1	-	TRBJ2-1	TRBD2	14	TGCAGTGCCGGACGTCGGGAGGGGTACAATGAGCAGTTCTTC	CSAGRREGYNEQFF
TRBV9	-	TRBJ2-3	-	15	TGTGCCAGCAGCGTAGGAACTAGGCCCGGGGATACGCAGTATTTT	CASSVGTRPGDTQYF
TRBV4-3	few	TRBJ1-5	-	13	TGCGCCAGCAGCCAACTGATTGGCCGGCCCCAGCATTTT	CASSQLIGRPQHF
TRBV29-1	few	TRBJ2-3	-	14	TGCAGCGCAACCGGGACCTCAGGCACAGATACGCAGTATTTT	CSATGTSGTDTQYF
TRBV20-1	few	TRBJ2-7	TRBD1	13	TGCAGTGCTAGTCCCGGGACAGCCTACGAGCAGTACTTC	CSASPGTAYEQYF
TRBV7-9	-	TRBJ1-1	-	12	TGTGCCAGCATATCCTGGGGGGCTGAAGCTTTCTTT	CASISWGAEAFF
TRBV20-1	-	TRBJ2-1	-	11	TGCAGTGCTATCCCGAGCAATGAGCAGTTCTTC	CSAIPSNEQFF
TRBV12-3/TRBV12-4	many	TRBJ2-5	-	14	TGTGCCAGCAGACGGACCGATAAGGCGGAGACCCAGTACTTC	CASRRTDKAETQYF
TRBV28	-	TRBJ1-5	-	13	TGTGCCAGCAACAGGATTAGCAATCAGCCCCAGCATTTT	CASNRISNQPQHF
TRBV7-8	many	TRBJ2-2	TRBD2	16	TGTGCCAGCAGCTCGAGCGGGAGGGGTCTGGGCGGGGAGCTGTTTTTT	CASSSSGRGLGGELFF
TRBV5-1	-	TRBJ2-7	-	15	TGCGCCAGCAGCTTGGAGAGGGGCGGCGGCTACGAGCAGTACTTC	CASSLERGGGYEQYF
TRBV5-1	-	TRBJ1-1	-	15	TGCGCCAGCAGCTTAGATTCAGGGGTTTCGGCTGAAGCTTTCTTT	CASSLDSGVSAEAFF
TRBV4-3	-	TRBJ2-6	TRBD1	20	TGCGCCAGCAGCCAAGTTCTTCCGGGACAGGGAGTCGTTGGGGCCAACGTCCTGACTTTC	CASSQVLPGQGVVGANVLTF
TRBV27	-	TRBJ2-1	-	16	TGTGCCAGCAGTCCGCGACGCCGTAGCTCCTACAATGAGCAGTTCTTC	CASSPRRRSSYNEQFF
TRBV7-6	-	TRBJ2-5	-	14	TGTGCCAGCAGCTCGCTCCCGGGATTAGAGACCCAGTACTTC	CASSSLPGLETQYF
TRBV6-5	many	TRBJ1-2	TRBD1	13	TGTGCCAGCAGTTATGGACAGGGTGGCGGCTACACCTTC	CASSYGQGGGYTF
TRBV9	few	TRBJ2-3	TRBD2	16	TGTGCCAGCAGCGTAGGAGGGCGGGGGGGGCACGATACGCAGTATTTT	CASSVGGRGGHDTQYF
TRBV20-1	few	TRBJ1-5	TRBD1	14	TGCAGTGCTAGTGATACAGGGGGAAGACAGCCCCAGCATTTT	CSASDTGGRQPQHF
TRBV29-1	many	TRBJ2-1	TRBD2	16	TGCAGCTTTGAACAACCTACGGGACTAGCTTACAATGAGCAGTTCTTC	CSFEQPTGLAYNEQFF
TRBV4-1	many	TRBJ2-1	TRBD2	15	TGCGCCAGCAGCCTCGGACTAGCGGGGGCGGGGGAGCAGTTCTTC	CASSLGLAGAGEQFF
TRBV29-1	many	TRBJ1-5	-	12	TGCAGCGTTACCGTGGACAATCAGCCCCAGCATTTT	CSVTVDNQPQHF
TRBV27	-	TRBJ2-7	-	14	TGTGCCAGCAGTTTATTTCGGGGTCCCTACGAGCAGTACTTC	CASSLFRGPYEQYF
TRBV5-1	-	TRBJ2-1	-	16	TGCGCCAGCAGCTTGGCAACTAGTAGCTCCTACAATGAGCAGTTCTTC	CASSLATSSSYNEQFF
TRBV15	few	TRBJ1-4	-	17	TGTGCCACCAGCAGACCTCTGACAGGTGTGGCTAATGAAAAACTGTTTTTT	CATSRPLTGVANEKLFF
TRBV6-2/TRBV6-3	-	TRBJ2-7	TRBD1	15	TGTGCCAGCAGTTATGGCCGGGGACAGACCTACGAGCAGTACTTC	CASSYGRGQTYEQYF
TRBV12-3/TRBV12-4	many	TRBJ2-3	TRBD2	14	TGTGCCAGCCGGCAGCGGGAGGCCACAGATACGCAGTATTTT	CASRQREATDTQYF
TRBV5-5	-	TRBJ2-2	-	17	TGTGCCAGCAGCATTGGAGTTTCTGTTCTCAACACCGGGGAGCTGTTTTTT	CASSIGVSVLNTGELFF
TRBV7-9	few	TRBJ2-7	TRBD1	15	TGTGCCAGCAGTTGGCTTGGGACAGGGCCCTACGAGCAGTACTTC	CASSWLGTGPYEQYF